The 18 T cell receptor beta chains below all came from one sample that was sequenced in a study of blood T cells in healthy people across ages. The second PCR ran roughly 6 to 11 cycles with a sample-barcoded 5' primer and J-beta primers. One entry per CDR3 protein, called by TCRdb with MiXCR from the 5' RACE reads. The data hold nearly 800,000 distinct CDR3 sequences, with roughly three fifths observed a single time. Sequenced: blood. The receptors were gathered from a man aged 35 to 55 in good health.

The rearrangement uses TRBV28 and TRBJ2-1; tentatively, D is TRBD1 (5 bases). This CDR3 is 17 amino acids long. The germline V gene encodes CDR1 MDHEN and CDR2 SYDVKM. Trimming took 4 bases from V and 7 from J, leaving 23 bases between them. CDR3 nucleotides: TGTGCCAGCAGTTCAGGGTCCCGGATAGGGTCTGGAAATGAGCAGTTCTTC. Translating it yields CASSSGSRIGSGNEQFF.

The rearrangement uses TRBV7-9 and TRBJ2-3, with 10 bases aligning to TRBD2. The CDR3 loop spans 13 amino acids. Germline V lookup: CDR1 SEHNR, CDR2 FQNEAQ (reference sequence). V lost 8 bases to trimming and J lost 5 bases; unmatched junction nucleotides: 4. The CDR3 bases are TGTGCCAGCGGGACTAGCGTTGAAGATACGCAGTATTTT. Amino acids: CASGTSVEDTQYF.

The CDR3 is CASSSLGDLNTEAFF. In nucleotides, the CDR3 is TGCGCCAGCAGCTCTCTGGGGGACCTGAACACTGAAGCTTTCTTT. This rearrangement joins TRBV5-1 to TRBJ1-1; tentatively, D is TRBD1 (5 bases). Germline CDR1 SGHRS, CDR2 YFSETQ. V lost 3 bases to trimming and J lost 0 bases, with 12 bases between them. The CDR3 runs to 15 residues. Together with reference TRBV5-1 and TRBJ1-1, the CDR3 gives the full variable domain: KAGVTQTPRYLIKTRGQQVTLSCSPISGHRSVSWYQQTPGQGLQFLFEYFSETQRNKGNFPGRFSGRQFSNSRSEMNVSTLELGDSALYLCASSSLGDLNTEAFFGQGTRLTVV.

V gene TRBV6-6 combines with J gene TRBJ1-1; the D gene is possibly TRBD1 (5 bases). Germline V gene sequence: CDR1 MNHNY, CDR2 SVGAGI (reference sequence). The V and J ends lost 4 bases and 4 bases respectively, with 13 bases between them. This CDR3 contains 14 residues. The CDR3 DNA follows: TGTGCCAGCAGTTGGCCGCAGGGTTCCACTGAAGCTTTCTTT. Translation: CASSWPQGSTEAFF.

This clonotype was counted once. This sequence joins TRBV3-1 and TRBJ2-4, with TRBD1 matching 8 bases. The V gene's germline CDR1 is LGHDT and CDR2 YNNKEL (reference sequence). This CDR3 comprises 16 residues. The J segment lost 1 base and the V segment lost 3 bases, leaving 5 bases of the junction unmatched. CDR3 protein: CASSHTDRVAKNIQYF. CDR3 DNA: TGTGCCAGCAGCCACACGGACAGGGTTGCCAAAAACATTCAGTACTTC.

V usage is TRBV7-3 and J usage is TRBJ1-2; D is possibly TRBD1 (6 bases). CDR1 SGHTA and CDR2 FQGTGA come from the germline V gene. The CDR3 has 15 residues. The ends were cut back, 6 bases at V and 4 bases at J, with 18 bases in the middle. CDR3 amino acids: CASSQSTGQSYGYTF. CDR3 DNA: TGTGCCAGCAGTCAATCAACGGGACAAAGCTATGGCTACACCTTC.

This clonotype showed up just a few times. The chain is built from TRBV4-1 and TRBJ2-3; the D gene is possibly TRBD1 (5 bases). Germline V gene lookup returns CDR1 MGHRA and CDR2 YSYEKL. Trimming took off 0 bases at V and 1 base at J, with 5 bases between the two ends. This CDR3 is 14 amino acids long. CDR3 region: CASSQETGTDTQYF. CDR3 nucleotides: TGCGCCAGCAGCCAAGAGACAGGCACAGATACGCAGTATTTT.

The V and J genes are TRBV4-3 and TRBJ2-1; no clear D. The CDR3 consists of 13 residues. Trimming removed 0 bases at V and 10 bases at J, with 10 bases between. CDR1 is LGHNA and CDR2 is YSLEER in the germline V gene. The CDR3 protein is CASSQDFWKEQFF. DNA for the CDR3: TGCGCCAGCAGCCAAGATTTCTGGAAAGAGCAGTTCTTC.

As concerns this clonotype: Compared with germline, one end of the junction differs, possibly owing to a read error. The chain links TRBV7-6 to TRBJ2-5; no reliable D call. CDR1 SGHVS and CDR2 FNYEAQ come from the germline V gene. The CDR3 is 11 residues long. CDR3 in DNA: TGTGCCAGCAGCTTGCAAGAGACCCAGCACTTC. It specifies CASSLQETQHF. Full variable domain (rest looked up from reference TRBV7-6 and TRBJ2-5): GAGVSQSPRYKVTKRGQDVALRCDPISGHVSLYWYRQALGQGPEFLTYFNYEAQQDKSGLPNDRFSAERPEGSISTLTIQRTEQRDSAMYRCASSLQETQHFGPGTRLLVL.

This clonotype appeared a few times. The chain couples TRBV3-1 to TRBJ2-2; 9 nucleotides match TRBD2. Germline V lookup: CDR1 LGHDT, CDR2 YNNKEL (reference sequence). V dropped 0 bases and J dropped 5; count of bases not matched to a gene: 7. The CDR3 runs 17 residues. The CDR3 DNA follows: TGTGCCAGCAGCCAAGAGTCAAGCGGGAGGCGTACCGGGGAGCTGTTTTTT. It yields the protein CASSQESSGRRTGELFF.

The chain recombines TRBV20-1 with TRBJ2-4; D may correspond to TRBD1 or TRBD2 (5 bases each). The length of the CDR3 is 14 residues. The V end was cut by 7 bases, the J end by 0 bases, with 13 bases between. Germline V gives CDR1 DFQATT, CDR2 SNEGSKA (reference sequence). CDR3 protein: CSVLTGLAKNIQYF. In nucleotides, the CDR3 is TGCAGTGTTCTGACGGGGCTAGCCAAAAACATTCAGTACTTC.

The chain is built from TRBV7-3 and TRBJ2-3; D possibly uses TRBD1 or TRBD2 (6 bases each). Germline loops: CDR1 SGHTA, CDR2 FQGTGA. The CDR3 runs to 19 residues. The ends were cut back, 2 bases at V and 4 bases at J, with 25 bases in the middle. DNA of the CDR3: TGTGCCAGCAGCTTATTGGGCAGGGGAGGACCGACGATCGCAGATACGCAGTATTTT. This encodes CASSLLGRGGPTIADTQYF.

This clonotype has only a few counts. The V call is TRBV15, the J call TRBJ2-7; D ambiguous. The J call may be faulty, since TRBJ2-5 better matches the DNA end. Germline-derived CDR1 and CDR2 are LNHNV and YYDKDF (reference sequence). CDR3 length equals 14 residues. This CDR3 reads CATSTVNREETQYF. For the CDR3, the DNA is TGTGCCACCAGCACGGTGAATAGAGAAGAGACCCAGTACTTC.

This clonotype was counted only a few times. This chain joins TRBV7-2 and TRBJ2-1; weak D call: TRBD1 (6 bases). This CDR3 spans 17 amino acids. Trimming removed 1 base from V and 8 bases from J, with 21 bases in between. The germline CDR1 and CDR2 sequences are SGHTA and FQGNSA. CDR3 protein: CASSLVKGVVFSDEQFF. The CDR3 nucleotides read TGTGCCAGCAGCTTAGTCAAGGGGGTAGTATTCTCGGATGAGCAGTTCTTC.

This clonotype was seen a few times. This chain joins TRBV29-1 and TRBJ2-7; possible D gene TRBD2, 5 bases. The CDR3 contains 12 residues. The V gene's germline CDR1 is SQVTM and CDR2 ANQGSEA. V shed 3 bases and J shed 3 bases, with 9 bases lying between them. The CDR3 is CSVEGRGYEQYF. In nucleotides, the CDR3 is TGCAGCGTTGAGGGTCGGGGCTACGAGCAGTACTTC.

There are a few counts of this clonotype. The chain recombines TRBV12-3 or TRBV12-4 with TRBJ1-2, with 7 bases aligning to TRBD1. V dropped 6 bases and J dropped 2; count of bases not matched to a gene: 3. This CDR3 is built from 13 residues. The CDR3 DNA follows: TGTGCCAGCAGCACGGGACAGAACTATGGCTACACCTTC. It specifies CASSTGQNYGYTF.

The rearrangement joins TRBV11-1 to TRBJ1-5; 10 bases match TRBD1. The CDR3 is 21 amino acids. V lost 1 base to trimming and J lost 5 bases; unmatched junction nucleotides: 20. Germline V gene data show CDR1 as SGHAT and CDR2 as FQDESV (reference sequence). CDR3 coding DNA: TGTGCCAGCAGCTTAGGGATTATCCGGGACAGGGGCGGAATCGAGGATCAGCCCCAGCATTTT. This translates into CASSLGIIRDRGGIEDQPQHF.

This clonotype turned up a few times. The chain employs TRBV15 and TRBJ1-5, with D unclear. With 5 bases removed from V and 7 bases from J, the gap between germline ends came to 12 bases. Germline CDR1 LNHNV, CDR2 YYDKDF (reference sequence). There are 13 residues in the CDR3. This CDR3 reads CATSDRRGQPQHF. The CDR3 DNA reads as TGTGCCACCAGCGACCGCCGTGGGCAGCCCCAGCATTTT.